Each of the 31 T cell receptor beta chains below was sequenced from the same sample in a study of T cells in Graves' hyperthyroidism and ophthalmopathy. Amplified TCR beta CDR3 regions derived from RNA transcripts. With the HTBI primer set, the TCR CDR3 went through a first round of RT-PCR. TCRdb called the multiplex PCR reads again in MiXCR, with one record for every CDR3 protein. Altogether a few hundred thousand distinct CDR3 sequences are present, about 15% being singletons, with the ten largest covering 53%. What was sequenced was blood. The receptors shown here come from a woman aged 45-59 years with Graves' hyperthyroidism.

This clonotype has only a few counts. The chain uses TRBV29-1 and TRBJ1-2, with 9 bases lining up with TRBD1. J was trimmed by 1 base and V by 6 bases; bases with no gene match: 12. This CDR3 spans 16 amino acids. CDR1 is SQVTM, CDR2 ANQGSEA, per germline. The CDR3 nucleotides are TGCAGCGTCAAACCGGGACAGGGTATTAATAACTATGGCTACACCTTC. This encodes CSVKPGQGINNYGYTF.

The sample holds many counts of this clonotype. The chain couples TRBV2 to TRBJ2-7; 10 positions match TRBD2. There are 14 residues in the CDR3. CDR1 and CDR2 from the germline V gene are SNHLY and FYNNEI. The V gene end was trimmed by 7 bases and the J gene end by 4 bases; junction bases not matched to a gene: 7. CDR3 coding DNA: TGTGCCAGCAAACTAGCGGGAAGTTCTTACGAGCAGTACTTC. This encodes CASKLAGSSYEQYF. Supplemented by reference TRBV2 and TRBJ2-7, the full variable domain reads EPEVTQTPSHQVTQMGQEVILRCVPISNHLYFYWYRQILGQKVEFLVSFYNNEISEKSEIFDDQFSVERPDGSNFTLKIRSTKLEDSAMYFCASKLAGSSYEQYFGPGTRLTVT.

This clonotype was seen many times. The chain carries TRBV7-3 and TRBJ2-3; no definite D call. CDR1 and CDR2 (germline): SGHTA, FQGTGA. The CDR3 contains 13 residues. V lost 7 bases and J 5 bases, leaving 13 bases between the germline ends. CDR3: CASTKSGQDTQYF. The CDR3 bases are TGTGCCAGCACCAAATCCGGGCAAGATACGCAGTATTTT.

This chain uses TRBV2 with TRBJ2-1; 14 bases fit TRBD2. Germline V gene data show CDR1 as SNHLY and CDR2 as FYNNEI. V lost 8 bases and J lost 2; bases outside the gene matches: 8. The CDR3 has 17 amino acids. CDR3 DNA: TGTGCCAGCGGACGGACTAGCGGGAGGAGTCCCTACAATGAGCAGTTCTTC. Its translation is CASGRTSGRSPYNEQFF.

This clonotype has at least ten counts. DNA for the CDR3: TGCGCCATCCAGCAGGGGGTCCGGCCAGACTCTAACTATGGCTACACCTTC. It codes for CAIQQGVRPDSNYGYTF. The V call is TRBV10-2, the J call TRBJ1-2, with 7 bases lining up with TRBD1. The V segment lost 10 bases and the J segment 0 bases; nucleotides outside the gene matches: 17. Germline V gene lookup returns CDR1 WSHSY and CDR2 SAAADI. This CDR3 is 17 amino acids long.

The sample holds many counts of this clonotype. This chain uses TRBV6-1 with TRBJ2-7; 7 bases fit TRBD1. Germline trimming cut 5 bases from V and 4 bases from J; bases unmatched to any gene: 5. Per the germline V gene, CDR1 is MNHNS and CDR2 is SASEGT. The CDR3 sequence is 13 residues long. The CDR3 sequence: CASSPQTGYEQYF. The CDR3, as DNA: TGTGCCAGCAGTCCACAGACAGGGTACGAGCAGTACTTC.

This clonotype appeared many times. J is TRBJ1-2 and V is TRBV12-3 or TRBV12-4; D remains unclear. The V end was cut by 3 bases, the J end by 3 bases, with 11 bases between. The CDR3 is made up of 14 amino acids. CDR3 protein: CASSFSGRYYGYTF. Written as DNA, the CDR3 is TGTGCCAGCAGTTTTTCAGGCCGATACTATGGCTACACCTTC.

The gene calls are TRBV4-1 and TRBJ2-5, with D perhaps matching TRBD2 (6 bases). The CDR3 runs 14 residues. V was trimmed by 0 bases and J by 4 bases, leaving 9 bases between them. Germline lookup yields CDR1 MGHRA and CDR2 YSYEKL. CDR3 sequence reads: CASSQDTGVETQYF. For the CDR3, the DNA is TGCGCCAGCAGCCAAGATACGGGGGTAGAGACCCAGTACTTC.

The sample holds many counts of this clonotype. This rearrangement joins TRBV29-1 to TRBJ2-7; the match to TRBD2 covers 13 bases. Germline lookup yields CDR1 SQVTM and CDR2 ANQGSEA. The CDR3 covers 16 residues. After removal of 1 base from V and 2 bases from J, the junction contained 5 bases not matched to a gene. The CDR3: CSVEGLGLAGAYEQYF. DNA of the CDR3: TGCAGCGTTGAAGGTCTCGGACTAGCGGGAGCCTACGAGCAGTACTTC.

This clonotype was observed many times. The genes are TRBV24-1 and TRBJ2-3; unclear D gene. Germline CDR1 KGHDR, CDR2 SFDVKD. This CDR3 comprises 14 residues. V lost 3 bases and J lost 7, with 13 bases in between. This CDR3 is CATSDPGSTYTQYF. For the CDR3, the DNA is TGTGCCACCAGTGATCCCGGCAGTACCTATACGCAGTATTTT.

This clonotype came up many times. J is TRBJ2-7 and V is TRBV7-2; 7 nucleotides agree with TRBD1. Germline-derived CDR1 and CDR2 are SGHTA and FQGNSA. Trimming cost V 5 bases and J 0 bases; bases outside gene matches: 4. CDR3 length: 14 amino acids. The CDR3 coding sequence is TGTGCCAGCAGCCCGACAGGGAACTCCTACGAGCAGTACTTC. Translated, it gives CASSPTGNSYEQYF.

This clonotype has only a few counts. This sequence joins TRBV5-1 and TRBJ2-3, with 15 nucleotides matching TRBD2. Germline V gene sequence: CDR1 SGHRS, CDR2 YFSETQ. This CDR3 contains 15 residues. Losses at the gene ends were 4 bases for V and 6 bases for J; bases not matched to a gene: 3. This CDR3 reads CASSGLAGGPDTQYF. The CDR3 region has the DNA TGCGCCAGCAGCGGACTAGCGGGAGGGCCCGATACGCAGTATTTT.

This clonotype was counted between two and nine times. Since a much larger clone is just one base distant, this may be a read error. The rearrangement joins TRBV7-9 to TRBJ2-1, with D tentatively TRBD2 (5 bases). V lost 8 bases, J lost 8 bases, and 13 bases lay in between. Germline CDR1 reads SEHNR; CDR2 reads FQNEAQ (reference sequence). CDR3 length: 12 residues. DNA of the CDR3: TGTGCCAGCGGTGTGGGAGCTGATGAGCAGTTCTTC. It encodes CASGVGADEQFF.

This clonotype was picked up many times. This rearrangement joins TRBV29-1 to TRBJ1-4, with D perhaps TRBD1 (6 bases). Per germline, CDR1 SQVTM and CDR2 ANQGSEA. V lost 4 bases to trimming and J lost 6 bases, with 15 bases between them. CDR3 length: 14 amino acids. CDR3 DNA sequence: TGCAGCGTTGGACGGACGGGGGCCGATGAAAAACTGTTTTTT. Translating it yields CSVGRTGADEKLFF.

This clonotype has ten or more counts. The V gene is TRBV12-3 or TRBV12-4, the J gene TRBJ2-1; D possibly corresponds to TRBD1 (6 bases). This CDR3 comprises 14 residues. Trimming took off 4 bases at V and 2 bases at J, with 9 bases between the two ends. The CDR3 coding sequence is TGTGCCAGCAGTTACAGGGAAACCTACAATGAGCAGTTCTTC. Translation gives CASSYRETYNEQFF.

This clonotype was observed at least ten times. The chain uses TRBV6-1 and TRBJ1-5; no clear D gene. Looked up from germline, CDR1 is MNHNS and CDR2 is SASEGT. The CDR3 has 14 amino acids. Trimming shortened V by 7 bases and J by 3 bases, and 13 bases separated the two germline ends. In nucleotides, the CDR3 is TGTGCCAGCACCTCAGGAGGGCCCAATCAGCCCCAGCATTTT. Translated: CASTSGGPNQPQHF.

This clonotype was picked up a small number of times. The chain couples TRBV15 to TRBJ2-5; 8 bases line up with TRBD2. The CDR3 extends over 15 amino acids. Trimming took 0 bases from V and 5 from J; bases not matched to a gene: 5. Germline CDR1 reads LNHNV; CDR2 reads YYDKDF (reference sequence). The CDR3 protein is CATSRESGSGETQYF. The CDR3 DNA is TGTGCCACCAGCAGAGAAAGCGGGAGTGGTGAGACCCAGTACTTC.

The sample holds a few counts of this clonotype. The chain employs TRBV6-1 and TRBJ1-4; possible D gene TRBD1, 6 bases. V shed 8 bases and J shed 2 bases, with 9 bases lying between them. Germline V lookup: CDR1 MNHNS, CDR2 SASEGT. The CDR3 is made up of 13 amino acids. CDR3 bases: TGTGCCAGCCGTAGGGGGACTAATGAAAAACTGTTTTTT. Amino acid sequence: CASRRGTNEKLFF.

This clonotype was counted many times. The V and J genes are TRBV18 and TRBJ1-6, with D unclear. This CDR3 is 13 amino acids long. Germline V gene lookup returns CDR1 KGHSH and CDR2 LQKENI. V shed 0 bases and J shed 10 bases, with 7 bases lying between them. CDR3 sequence (DNA): TGTGCCAGCTCACCACCGAGTGGCTCACCCCTCCACTTT. Protein sequence: CASSPPSGSPLHF.

The V call is TRBV2, the J call TRBJ1-1; D uncertain. Germline V gives CDR1 SNHLY, CDR2 FYNNEI. This CDR3 has 16 residues. With 3 bases removed from V and 2 bases from J, the gap between germline ends came to 16 bases. DNA for the CDR3: TGTGCCAGCAGTGATGACTCGGTTAACCAAAACACTGAAGCTTTCTTT. Its translation: CASSDDSVNQNTEAFF.

A remark on this clonotype: This sequence may be a read error, since a much larger clone differs from it by one base. The V gene is TRBV6-1, the J gene TRBJ2-7; the match to TRBD1 covers 7 bases. The germline V gene has CDR1 MNHNS and CDR2 SASEGT. The CDR3 has 15 amino acids. CDR3 loop: CASSRRQGLVYGQYF. Written as DNA, the CDR3 is TGTGCCAGCAGTCGCAGACAGGGTTTGGTCTACGGGCAGTACTTC.

CDR3 nucleotides: TGTGCCAGCACCCCGCCGGGGCTAGCGGGAGGTGCAGATACGCAGTATTTT. The encoded protein is CASTPPGLAGGADTQYF. V and J are TRBV5-5 and TRBJ2-3; 11 bases match TRBD2. With 6 bases clipped from V and 4 bases from J, the junction kept 13 bases outside the gene matches. The CDR3 is 17 residues long. Germline loops: CDR1 SGHKS, CDR2 YYEKEE (reference sequence).

This clonotype was seen repeatedly, ten times or more. The chain carries TRBV3-1 and TRBJ1-1, with D unclear. The CDR3 loop spans 12 amino acids. V was cut by 1 base and J by 8 bases, with 8 bases left in between. Germline V lookup: CDR1 LGHDT, CDR2 YNNKEL (reference sequence). The CDR3, as DNA: TGTGCCAGCAGCCAAGGGACTCAGGAAGCTTTCTTT. Translated, it gives CASSQGTQEAFF.

This clonotype occurred a few times. The rearrangement joins TRBV5-5 to TRBJ1-5; no reliable D call. The V end was cut by 2 bases, the J end by 4 bases, with 7 bases between. CDR3 length equals 13 residues. Germline-derived CDR1 and CDR2 are SGHKS and YYEKEE (reference sequence). The CDR3 DNA reads TGTGCCAGCAGCTTACCCGGGAATCAGCCCCAGCATTTT. This translates into CASSLPGNQPQHF.

Ten or more counts support this clonotype. The rearrangement joins TRBV7-9 to TRBJ2-3; the match to TRBD2 covers 7 bases. Germline V CDR1 and CDR2: SEHNR, FQNEAQ (reference sequence). There are 16 residues in the CDR3. Trimming at V came to 2 bases and at J to 4 bases, leaving 9 bases not matched to a gene. The CDR3 here is CASSLLRGSLADTQYF. The CDR3 coding sequence is TGTGCCAGCAGCTTATTGCGCGGGAGCTTGGCAGATACGCAGTATTTT.

The sample holds many counts of this clonotype. J is TRBJ2-7 and V is TRBV7-2; D possibly corresponds to TRBD1 (5 bases). This CDR3 has 15 residues. Deletions cut 1 base from V and 3 bases from J, with 13 bases between. Germline lookup yields CDR1 SGHTA and CDR2 FQGNSA. The CDR3, as DNA: TGTGCCAGCAGCTTAGACAGGTCCAGGCGCTACGAGCAGTACTTC. Translation: CASSLDRSRRYEQYF.

There are a few counts of this clonotype. This chain uses TRBV19 with TRBJ2-1; TRBD2 might be the D (5 bases). V gave up 2 bases and J gave up 5 bases, with 7 bases separating them. CDR3 length: 13 amino acids. In germline, CDR1 is LNHDA, CDR2 SQIVND (reference sequence). CDR3 DNA: TGTGCCAGTAGTATAATGACTAACAATGAGCAGTTCTTC. This encodes CASSIMTNNEQFF.

Ten or more counts support this clonotype. The chain uses TRBV18 and TRBJ1-1; a weak D match, TRBD1 (5 bases). V lost 4 bases and J lost 4, with 10 bases in between. The CDR3 is made up of 13 amino acids. Germline V lookup: CDR1 KGHSH, CDR2 LQKENI. This CDR3 is CASSQGSGTEAFF. As DNA, the CDR3 is TGTGCCAGCTCACAGGGGTCGGGCACTGAAGCTTTCTTT.

Many counts were recorded for this clonotype. The chain recombines TRBV7-9 with TRBJ2-5; D uncertain. Germline CDR1 is SEHNR and CDR2 is FQNEAQ (reference sequence). The CDR3 length is 14 residues. With 4 bases removed from V and 0 bases from J, the gap between germline ends came to 9 bases. In DNA form, the CDR3 reads TGTGCCAGCAGCTCACAGAGACACCAAGAGACCCAGTACTTC. It codes for CASSSQRHQETQYF.

In the case of this clonotype: Germline and junction disagree at one end, which may indicate a read error. The V gene is TRBV24-1, the J gene TRBJ2-6, with D perhaps TRBD1 or TRBD2 (5 bases each). This CDR3 has 17 amino acids. Germline V gene data show CDR1 as KGHDR and CDR2 as SFDVKD. The CDR3 loop reads CATSDPGPLSRANVLTF. CDR3 DNA: TGTGCCACCAGTGATCCGGGACCCCTCTCTAGGGCCAACGTCCTGACTTTC.

This clonotype appeared a few times. This rearrangement joins TRBV12-5 to TRBJ2-5, with 11 positions matching TRBD2. The junction had 10 bases not matched to a gene; V was cut back by 5 bases and J by 5 bases. Germline V gene sequence: CDR1 LGHNT, CDR2 FRNRAP. CDR3 length: 16 residues. This CDR3 is CASGPSPTSGVETQYF. As DNA, the CDR3 is TGTGCTAGTGGTCCATCCCCGACTAGCGGGGTGGAGACCCAGTACTTC.